This TCR beta chain was identified during a study of PD-L1 blockade in urothelial cancer. Study information: Median T cell yield per blood sample was about 150,000 cells.

Profiling relied on immunoSEQ multiplex PCR, and the TCRdb table lists in-frame clones only, not all of them. The top ten hold approximately 15% of the sample, which has 38,000 or so clones, around 83% seen once. CDR1 is MNHNS and CDR2 is SASEGT in the germline V gene. Deletions cut 7 bases from V and 4 bases from J, with 10 bases between. This CDR3 comprises 12 residues. This sequence was found in a man in his 60s with urothelial cancer. This material consisted of PBMCs, taken around atezolizumab (anti-PD-L1) treatment. This rearrangement joins TRBV6-1 to TRBJ1-2, with D perhaps TRBD1 (5 bases). The CDR3 protein is CASTGGTYGYTF. DNA of the CDR3: TGTGCCAGCACGGGGGGGACCTATGGCTACACCTTC.